This T cell receptor (beta chain) derives from a study of CD8+ T cells in alopecia areata. Study-level background: Those treated were given oral tofacitinib at 5 to 10 mg twice daily.

Treatment indicated: oral pan-JAK inhibitor, 5-10 mg twice daily. RNA was isolated and reverse transcribed to cDNA, the sequencing template. Sequenced by immunoSEQ multiplex PCR; TCRdb stores in-frame clones only, minus some. This sample yields 90,000 to 100,000 clones, of which under 70% are seen a single time; about 14% belongs to the top ten. The CDR3 runs to 15 residues. V was pared by 5 bases and J by 2 bases, with 8 bases of the junction left unmatched. Germline-derived CDR1 and CDR2 are GTSNPN and SVGIG (reference sequence). This material consisted of CD8+ T cells sorted from blood, taken at week 4, from a patient treated with tofacitinib. The TCR was taken from a human donor with alopecia areata. The chain joins TRBV30 to TRBJ2-3; 9 nucleotides agree with TRBD2. The DNA of the CDR3 is TGTGCCTGGGACGCCGGGACTAGCTACACAGATACGCAGTATTTT. As protein: CAWDAGTSYTDTQYF.